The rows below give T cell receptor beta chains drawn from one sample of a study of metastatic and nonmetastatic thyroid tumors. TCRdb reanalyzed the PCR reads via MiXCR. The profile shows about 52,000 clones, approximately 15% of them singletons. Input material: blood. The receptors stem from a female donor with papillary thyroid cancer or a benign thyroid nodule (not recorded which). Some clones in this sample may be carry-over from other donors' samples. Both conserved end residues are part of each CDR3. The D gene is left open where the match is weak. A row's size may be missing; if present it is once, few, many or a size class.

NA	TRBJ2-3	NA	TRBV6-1	TGTGCCAGCAGCCCCGGGAGAGGCCCAGATACGCAGTATTTT	CASSPGRGPDTQYF
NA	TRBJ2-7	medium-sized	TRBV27	TGTGCCAGCAGCGAAAACAGGGACTACTACGAGCAGTACTTC	CASSENRDYYEQYF
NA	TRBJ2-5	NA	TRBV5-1	TGCGCCAGCATCTTGATGGGCCAGTCTCGACAGACCCAGTACTTC	CASILMGQSRQTQYF
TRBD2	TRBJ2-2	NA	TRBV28	TGTGCCAGCAGTTCCCAAGACACTAGCGTCGGGGAGCTGTTTTTT	CASSSQDTSVGELFF
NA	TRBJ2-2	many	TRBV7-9	TGTGCCAGCAGCTCACCGGGGGCCGGGGAGCTGTTTTTT	CASSSPGAGELFF
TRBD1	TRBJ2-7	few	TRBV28	TGTGCCAGCATTTTTAGGGACAGGGGGATTGGTTACGAGCAGTACTTC	CASIFRDRGIGYEQYF
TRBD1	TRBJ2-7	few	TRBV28	TGTGCCAGCAGGACGGACAGGGGGCCCTACGAGCAGTACTTC	CASRTDRGPYEQYF
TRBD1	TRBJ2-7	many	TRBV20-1	TGCAGTGCCCCGGGACAGGGCCACGAGCAGTACTTC	CSAPGQGHEQYF
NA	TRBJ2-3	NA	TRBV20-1	TGCAGTGCTTCCCGGTCAGATACGCAGTATTTT	CSASRSDTQYF
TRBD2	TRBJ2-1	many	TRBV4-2	TGTGCCAGCAGCCAAGGGCCAGCGGGGACGGATGAGCAGTTCTTC	CASSQGPAGTDEQFF
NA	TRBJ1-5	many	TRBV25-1	TGTGCCAGCAGTGAATCTGGCGGTTTTGATCAGCCCCAGCATTTT	CASSESGGFDQPQHF
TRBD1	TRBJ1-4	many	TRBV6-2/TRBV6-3	TGTGCCAGCAGTAACGACAGGGGTGAGGAAAAACTGTTTTTT	CASSNDRGEEKLFF
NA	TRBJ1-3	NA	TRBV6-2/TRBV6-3	TGTGCCAGCAGTTTGGGGCCAGGGTTAGAAGGAAACACCATATATTTT	CASSLGPGLEGNTIYF
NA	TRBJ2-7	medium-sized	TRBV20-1	TGCAGTGCTAGTGCGACAGAACCAACTCCGTACGAGCAGTACTTC	CSASATEPTPYEQYF
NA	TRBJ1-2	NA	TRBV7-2	TGTGCCAGCAGCCCCGACTTTATTAACTATGGCTACACCTTC	CASSPDFINYGYTF
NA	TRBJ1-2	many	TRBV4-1	TGCGCCAGCAGCCAAGTTGGACAGAGGGGCTACACCTTC	CASSQVGQRGYTF
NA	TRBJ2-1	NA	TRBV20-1	TGCAGTGCTATCCTTGAAAGCTCCTACGAGCAGTTCTTC	CSAILESSYEQFF
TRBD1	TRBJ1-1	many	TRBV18	TGTGCCAGCTTACTGGACAGGGGGCAGGTGAACACTGAAGCTTTCTTT	CASLLDRGQVNTEAFF